The 13 T cell receptor beta chains in this list originate from one sample, sequenced in a study of T-cell memory formation after mild COVID-19. TCRdb reprocessed the 5' RACE reads via MiXCR and lists one record per CDR3 protein. The table shows approximately 410,000 distinct CDR3 sequences, with roughly a quarter occurring only once. Material: PBMCs or a T cell subset sorted from them (not recorded which). The receptor source for this set is an adult woman who had mild COVID-19 (a few samples of this study predate the infection). Cell type and time point are not known.

Turning to this clonotype: One junction end does not reproduce the germline sequence, and a read error may be involved. The CDR3 loop reads CASRLGSYNKQFF. In DNA, the CDR3 is TGTGCCAGCCGACTGGGGTCCTACAATAAGCAGTTCTTC. V is TRBV4-2 and J is TRBJ2-1; D is undetermined. Germline loops: CDR1 LGHNA, CDR2 YNFKEQ. CDR3 length: 13 amino acids.

The chain employs TRBV7-2 and TRBJ2-1, with a possible D match to TRBD2 (6 bases). The CDR3 is made up of 15 amino acids. The V end lost 3 bases, the J end lost 7 bases, and 16 bases lay between the germline ends. CDR1 is SGHTA, CDR2 FQGNSA, per germline. CDR3 DNA: TGTGCCAGCAGCTTCGTAGTGGTTAGCGGTAATGAGCAGTTCTTC. Protein sequence: CASSFVVVSGNEQFF.

V and J are TRBV25-1 and TRBJ2-1; 8 bases are a match to TRBD1. The CDR3 has 14 residues. In germline, CDR1 is MGHDK, CDR2 SYGVNS. V lost 2 bases, J lost 10 bases, and 7 bases stayed unmatched. The CDR3 nucleotides read TGTGCCAGCAGTGAACACCAGGGGGCAGGGGAGCAGTTCTTC. It specifies CASSEHQGAGEQFF.

This clonotype was seen only a few times. The chain is built from TRBV24-1 and TRBJ2-3, with a weak D call TRBD1 (7 bases). This CDR3 is 16 amino acids long. Trimming took 2 bases from V and 1 from J, leaving 12 bases between them. Germline lookup yields CDR1 KGHDR and CDR2 SFDVKD. The CDR3 here is CATSDSGGPRTDTQYF. The CDR3 coding sequence is TGTGCCACCAGTGATTCAGGGGGGCCTCGCACAGATACGCAGTATTTT.

This clonotype showed up just a few times. The gene calls are TRBV20-1 and TRBJ1-2; 8 bases match TRBD1. This CDR3 comprises 12 residues. Looked up from germline, CDR1 is DFQATT and CDR2 is SNEGSKA (reference sequence). With V trimmed by 3 bases and J by 5 bases, 2 bases remained unmatched. For the CDR3, the DNA is TGCAGTGCTAGGAGGACAGGGTATGGCTACACCTTC. Its translation is CSARRTGYGYTF.

This clonotype came up many times. The rearrangement joins TRBV5-5 to TRBJ1-6, with TRBD1 matching 7 bases. V was pared by 7 bases and J by 11 bases, with 12 bases of the junction left unmatched. Germline V gives CDR1 SGHKS, CDR2 YYEKEE (reference sequence). This CDR3 has 14 amino acids. CDR3 amino acids: CASDRDLRKPPLHF. The CDR3 DNA is TGTGCCAGCGACAGGGATTTGAGGAAACCACCCCTCCACTTT.

This clonotype was seen a handful of times. V usage is TRBV4-2 and J usage is TRBJ1-2, with TRBD1 as a possible D gene (5 bases). From germline, CDR1 is LGHNA and CDR2 YNFKEQ. V shed 1 base and J shed 8 bases, with 14 bases lying between them. The CDR3 spans 14 residues. The CDR3 loop is CASSQGDGLGGYTF. CDR3 in DNA: TGTGCCAGCAGCCAAGGGGACGGCCTCGGGGGCTACACCTTC.

This clonotype was seen more than once but under ten times. The chain joins TRBV6-1 to TRBJ2-2; D perhaps matches TRBD1 (5 bases). V was cut by 1 base and J by 5 bases, with 11 bases left in between. Looked up from germline, CDR1 is MNHNS and CDR2 is SASEGT. The CDR3 extends over 15 amino acids. CDR3 loop: CASSEGAGWTGELFF. The CDR3 DNA follows: TGTGCCAGCAGTGAAGGGGCAGGGTGGACCGGGGAGCTGTTTTTT.

V usage is TRBV11-2 and J usage is TRBJ2-5; 10 bases are shared with TRBD1. Germline CDR1 SGHAT, CDR2 FQNNGV. V lost 5 bases and J lost 5; bases outside the gene matches: 23. The CDR3 sequence is 20 residues long. CDR3 DNA sequence: TGTGCCAGCAGCAATAGGGGACAGGGGTTTGATAGCCAAACGAGGGAGACCCAGTACTTC. Translating it yields CASSNRGQGFDSQTRETQYF.

This clonotype has more than one count but fewer than ten. The V gene is TRBV15, the J gene TRBJ1-1; D gene uncertain. This CDR3 spans 13 amino acids. V lost 1 base and J 11 bases, leaving 14 bases between the germline ends. Germline CDR1 LNHNV, CDR2 YYDKDF (reference sequence). The CDR3 is CATSRGTGMLAFF. CDR3 DNA sequence: TGTGCCACCAGCAGAGGTACGGGAATGCTGGCTTTCTTT.

The rearrangement joins TRBV10-3 to TRBJ2-7; 10 bases are a match to TRBD1. The junction had 5 bases not matched to a gene; V was cut back by 3 bases and J by 3 bases. CDR3 length equals 15 residues. Germline values: CDR1 ENHRY, CDR2 SYGVKD. The CDR3 spells CAISESTGGLYEQYF. The CDR3 DNA reads as TGTGCCATCAGTGAATCGACAGGGGGCCTCTACGAGCAGTACTTC.

The chain links TRBV5-1 to TRBJ1-4; TRBD1 is a possible D gene (6 bases). V was clipped by 4 bases and J by 8 bases, with 18 bases between them. Germline CDR1 reads SGHRS; CDR2 reads YFSETQ. This CDR3 contains 15 residues. The CDR3 protein is CASSLYHSTGEKLFF. In nucleotides, the CDR3 is TGCGCCAGCAGCCTGTACCACTCCACAGGGGAAAAACTGTTTTTT.

This rearrangement joins TRBV12-3 or TRBV12-4 to TRBJ2-3; D is unresolved. Trimming removed 6 bases from V and 0 bases from J, with 16 bases in between. This CDR3 region has 16 residues. The CDR3 nucleotides are TGTGCCAGCAGATCCAGCGAACGGCATAGCACAGATACGCAGTATTTT. Translated, it gives CASRSSERHSTDTQYF.